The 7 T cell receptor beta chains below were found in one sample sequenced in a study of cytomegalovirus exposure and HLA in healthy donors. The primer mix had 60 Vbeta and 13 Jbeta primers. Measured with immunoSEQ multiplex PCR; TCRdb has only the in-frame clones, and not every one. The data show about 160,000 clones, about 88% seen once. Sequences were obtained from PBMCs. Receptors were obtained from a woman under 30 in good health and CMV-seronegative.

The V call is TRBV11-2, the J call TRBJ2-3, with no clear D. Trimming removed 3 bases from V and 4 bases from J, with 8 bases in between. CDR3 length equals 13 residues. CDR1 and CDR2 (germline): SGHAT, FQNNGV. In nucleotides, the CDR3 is TGTGCCAGCAGCTTTGAGGTGGCAGATACGCAGTATTTT. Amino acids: CASSFEVADTQYF.

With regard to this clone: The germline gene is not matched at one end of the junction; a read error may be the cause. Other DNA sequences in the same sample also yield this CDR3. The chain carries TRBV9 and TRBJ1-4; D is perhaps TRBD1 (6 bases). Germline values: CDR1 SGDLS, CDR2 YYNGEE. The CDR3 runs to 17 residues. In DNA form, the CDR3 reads TGTGCCAGCAGCGTAGGGGTACAGGGAACAACTAATGAAAAATTGTTTTTT. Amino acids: CASSVGVQGTTNEKLFF.

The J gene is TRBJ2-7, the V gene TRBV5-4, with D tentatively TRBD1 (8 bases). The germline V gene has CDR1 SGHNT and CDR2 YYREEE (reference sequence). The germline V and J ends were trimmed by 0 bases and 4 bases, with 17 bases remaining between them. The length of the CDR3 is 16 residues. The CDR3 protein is CASSLGEVQGGYEQYF. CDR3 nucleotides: TGTGCCAGCAGCTTGGGCGAGGTACAGGGGGGGTACGAGCAGTACTTC.

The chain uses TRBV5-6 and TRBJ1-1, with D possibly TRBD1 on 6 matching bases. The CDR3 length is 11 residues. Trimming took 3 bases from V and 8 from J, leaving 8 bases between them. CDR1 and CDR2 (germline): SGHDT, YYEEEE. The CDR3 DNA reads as TGTGCCAGCAGCTCAGGACAGGAAGCTTTCTTT. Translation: CASSSGQEAFF. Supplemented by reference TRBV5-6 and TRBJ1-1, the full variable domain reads DAGVTQSPTHLIKTRGQQVTLRCSPKSGHDTVSWYQQALGQGPQFIFQYYEEEERQRGNFPDRFSGHQFPNYSSELNVNALLLGDSALYLCASSSGQEAFFGQGTRLTVV.

CDR3 loop: CASSEAGSHNQPQHF. CDR3 coding DNA: TGTGCCAGCAGTGAAGCTGGCAGTCATAATCAGCCCCAGCATTTT. The genes are TRBV6-1 and TRBJ1-5; D remains unclear. CDR3 length equals 15 residues. The germline V gene has CDR1 MNHNS and CDR2 SASEGT. The V end was cut by 0 bases, the J end by 4 bases, with 10 bases between.

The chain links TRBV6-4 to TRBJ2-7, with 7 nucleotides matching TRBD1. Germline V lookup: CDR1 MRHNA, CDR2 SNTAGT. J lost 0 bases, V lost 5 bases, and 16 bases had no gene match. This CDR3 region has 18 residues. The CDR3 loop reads CASSYTPPQGPYSYEQYF. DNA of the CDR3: TGTGCCAGCAGTTACACCCCTCCACAGGGGCCCTACTCCTACGAGCAGTACTTC.

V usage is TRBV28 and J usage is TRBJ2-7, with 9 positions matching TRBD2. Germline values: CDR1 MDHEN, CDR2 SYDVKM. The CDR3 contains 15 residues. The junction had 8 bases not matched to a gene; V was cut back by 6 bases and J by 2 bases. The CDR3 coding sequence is TGTGCCAGCAGCGAAAGCGGGAGGTCCCCCTACGAGCAGTACTTC. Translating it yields CASSESGRSPYEQYF.